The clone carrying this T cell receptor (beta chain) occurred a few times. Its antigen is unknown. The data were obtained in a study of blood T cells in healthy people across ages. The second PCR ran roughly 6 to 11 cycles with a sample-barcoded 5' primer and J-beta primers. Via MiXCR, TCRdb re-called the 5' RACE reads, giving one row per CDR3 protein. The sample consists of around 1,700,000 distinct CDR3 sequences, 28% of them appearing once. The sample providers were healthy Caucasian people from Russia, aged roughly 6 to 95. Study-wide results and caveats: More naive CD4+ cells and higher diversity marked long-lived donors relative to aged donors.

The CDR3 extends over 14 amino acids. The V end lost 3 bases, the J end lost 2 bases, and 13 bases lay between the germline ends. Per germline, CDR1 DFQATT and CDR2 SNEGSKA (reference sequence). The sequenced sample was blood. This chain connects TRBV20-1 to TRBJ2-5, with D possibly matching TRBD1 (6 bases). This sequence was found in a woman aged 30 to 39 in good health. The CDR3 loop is CSASETGLQETQYF. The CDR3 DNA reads TGCAGTGCTAGTGAGACAGGCCTTCAAGAGACCCAGTACTTC.